Presented here are 16 T cell receptor beta chains from one specimen sequenced in a study of T cell responses to AZD1222 COVID-19 vaccine. TCRdb's table, derived via immunoSEQ multiplex PCR, lists solely in-frame clones and lacks some. The data show roughly 130,000 clones, with 86% seen just once and roughly 12% held by the top ten. Sequencing was performed on peripheral blood, taken on day 0 of AZD1222 vaccination. The receptors were sampled from an adult in good health.

The chain recombines TRBV27 with TRBJ1-5; the match to TRBD1 covers 11 bases. CDR1 is MNHEY, CDR2 SMNVEV, per germline (reference sequence). V was pared by 6 bases and J by 6 bases, with 7 bases of the junction left unmatched. This CDR3 region has 15 residues. CDR3 protein: CASSRGTGGVQPQHF. CDR3 bases: TGTGCCAGCAGCCGAGGGACAGGGGGTGTTCAGCCCCAGCATTTT.

The chain combines TRBV6-4 with TRBJ1-4, with 8 bases that match TRBD1. After removal of 5 bases from V and 8 bases from J, the junction contained 7 bases not matched to a gene. Germline lookup yields CDR1 MRHNA and CDR2 SNTAGT. There are 14 residues in the CDR3. The DNA for the CDR3 is TGTGCCAGCAGTCTCCAGGGGGCCAGGGAAAAACTGTTTTTT. Residues: CASSLQGAREKLFF.

This chain joins TRBV5-1 and TRBJ1-2; TRBD1 agrees at 7 bases. CDR1 is SGHRS, CDR2 YFSETQ, per germline. V lost 0 bases to trimming and J lost 9 bases; unmatched junction nucleotides: 8. The CDR3 extends over 14 amino acids. The CDR3 region is CASSLDLDRARYTF. In DNA form, the CDR3 reads TGCGCCAGCAGCTTGGACCTCGACAGGGCCCGCTACACCTTC.

This clone was counted a single time. The V and J genes are TRBV19 and TRBJ2-1, with a possible D match to TRBD1 (6 bases). Germline CDR1 is LNHDA and CDR2 is SQIVND (reference sequence). Trimming left V 0 bases short and J 2 bases short, with 8 bases between. The CDR3 is 15 residues long. The DNA of the CDR3 is TGTGCCAGTAGTATAGAAAACAGGGCCTACAATGAGCAGTTCTTC. It specifies CASSIENRAYNEQFF. The whole variable domain, remainder taken from reference TRBV19 and TRBJ2-1, is DGGITQSPKYLFRKEGQNVTLSCEQNLNHDAMYWYRQDPGQGLRLIYYSQIVNDFQKGDIAEGYSVSREKKESFPLTVTSAQKNPTAFYLCASSIENRAYNEQFFGPGTRLTVL.

The chain employs TRBV27 and TRBJ2-7, with TRBD1 identical over 8 bases. Germline V gene lookup returns CDR1 MNHEY and CDR2 SMNVEV (reference sequence). This CDR3 has 15 residues. V lost 6 bases, J lost 0 bases, and 7 bases stayed unmatched. The CDR3 here is CASRLGQDSSYEQYF. The CDR3 DNA reads TGTGCCAGCAGATTGGGACAGGACAGCTCCTACGAGCAGTACTTC.

The chain couples TRBV28 to TRBJ1-2; D perhaps matches TRBD1 (6 bases). The CDR3 covers 13 residues. Germline lookup yields CDR1 MDHEN and CDR2 SYDVKM. Trimming stripped 3 bases from V and 7 bases from J, with 12 bases between. CDR3 in amino acids: CASSFRPDSGYTF. The CDR3 DNA sequence: TGTGCCAGCAGTTTTCGACCGGACAGTGGCTACACCTTC.

The chain joins TRBV3-1 (or the pseudogene TRBV3-2) to TRBJ2-1; 7 nucleotides agree with TRBD1. Trimming removed 0 bases from V and 7 bases from J; junction bases left unmatched: 6. Germline values: CDR1 LGHDT, CDR2 YNNKEL (reference sequence). CDR3 length equals 15 residues. CDR3 in DNA: TGTGCCAGCAGCCAAGAAGGACACAGGGGAAATGAGCAGTTCTTC. It translates to CASSQEGHRGNEQFF.

The rearrangement links TRBV11-2 to TRBJ2-5, with a tentative D call TRBD1 (6 bases). Germline CDR1 SGHAT, CDR2 FQNNGV. The germline V and J ends were trimmed by 6 bases and 2 bases, with 13 bases remaining between them. The CDR3 is 14 residues long. Here the CDR3 DNA reads TGTGCCAGCAGTTCCGGGACACCACAAGAGACCCAGTACTTC. Translating gives CASSSGTPQETQYF.

This clone was recorded only once. This rearrangement joins TRBV28 to TRBJ1-6; 9 bases align to TRBD1. The CDR3 has 14 residues. J gave up 10 bases and V 7 bases, and 8 bases lay outside the gene matches. Germline V gene data show CDR1 as MDHEN and CDR2 as SYDVKM. The CDR3: CASNDGTGRSPLHF. For the CDR3, the DNA is TGTGCCAGCAACGATGGGACAGGGAGATCACCCCTCCACTTT.

This chain links TRBV28 with TRBJ2-2; a weak D match, TRBD2 (6 bases). CDR1 MDHEN and CDR2 SYDVKM come from the germline V gene. Trimming stripped 4 bases from V and 4 bases from J, with 16 bases between. CDR3 length: 16 residues. The CDR3 sequence: CASSSVSGVGTGELFF. CDR3 bases: TGTGCCAGCAGTTCCGTCTCGGGAGTAGGCACCGGGGAGCTGTTTTTT.

V usage is TRBV7-2 and J usage is TRBJ2-1; 9 nucleotides match TRBD2. V trimming: 5 bases; J trimming: 8 bases; junction bases outside the gene matches: 16. CDR1 is SGHTA and CDR2 is FQGNSA in the germline V gene. The CDR3 extends over 17 amino acids. DNA of the CDR3: TGTGCCAGCAGCCAGGGGATTACTAGCGGGCACCTGGATGAGCAGTTCTTC. As protein: CASSQGITSGHLDEQFF.

The genes are TRBV9 and TRBJ2-7; TRBD2 might be the D (6 bases). In germline, CDR1 is SGDLS, CDR2 YYNGEE. The V end lost 2 bases, the J end lost 0 bases, and 9 bases lay between the germline ends. The CDR3 is 14 residues long. The chain's CDR3 is CASSVGLSSYEQYF. DNA of the CDR3: TGTGCCAGCAGCGTGGGACTCTCCTCCTACGAGCAGTACTTC.

The J gene is TRBJ2-5, the V gene TRBV4-1; the D call may be TRBD1 or TRBD2 (6 bases each). Germline V lookup: CDR1 MGHRA, CDR2 YSYEKL. The ends were cut back, 1 base at V and 5 bases at J, with 20 bases in the middle. The CDR3 spans 17 residues. The CDR3 coding sequence is TGCGCCAGCAGCCAAGTAGGTAGCGGCCTGGGGGGCGAGACCCAGTACTTC. Residues: CASSQVGSGLGGETQYF.

The rearrangement joins TRBV4-1 to TRBJ2-1; TRBD1 agrees at 7 bases. Germline V CDR1 and CDR2: MGHRA, YSYEKL. The trim removed 3 bases at V and 2 bases at J, leaving 1 base unmatched. This CDR3 contains 14 residues. The CDR3 is CASSQRGPYNEQFF. CDR3 nucleotides: TGCGCCAGCAGCCAGAGGGGGCCCTACAATGAGCAGTTCTTC.

The rearrangement uses TRBV6-5 and TRBJ2-7; D tentatively reads TRBD1 or TRBD2 (5 bases each). Looked up from germline, CDR1 is MNHEY and CDR2 is SVGAGI. The CDR3 totals 16 residues. With 2 bases removed from V and 2 bases from J, the gap between germline ends came to 16 bases. CDR3 in amino acids: CASSYARVGGAYEQYF. For the CDR3, the DNA is TGTGCCAGCAGTTACGCGAGGGTTGGGGGAGCCTACGAGCAGTACTTC.

Turning to this clone: Other DNA sequences in the same sample also yield this CDR3. The rearrangement links TRBV12-3 or TRBV12-4 to TRBJ1-1; D unresolved. The CDR3 extends over 13 amino acids. V lost 0 bases and J lost 1, with 3 bases in between. CDR3 amino acids: CASSLAENTEAFF. For the CDR3, the DNA is TGTGCCAGCAGTTTAGCGGAGAACACTGAAGCTTTCTTT.